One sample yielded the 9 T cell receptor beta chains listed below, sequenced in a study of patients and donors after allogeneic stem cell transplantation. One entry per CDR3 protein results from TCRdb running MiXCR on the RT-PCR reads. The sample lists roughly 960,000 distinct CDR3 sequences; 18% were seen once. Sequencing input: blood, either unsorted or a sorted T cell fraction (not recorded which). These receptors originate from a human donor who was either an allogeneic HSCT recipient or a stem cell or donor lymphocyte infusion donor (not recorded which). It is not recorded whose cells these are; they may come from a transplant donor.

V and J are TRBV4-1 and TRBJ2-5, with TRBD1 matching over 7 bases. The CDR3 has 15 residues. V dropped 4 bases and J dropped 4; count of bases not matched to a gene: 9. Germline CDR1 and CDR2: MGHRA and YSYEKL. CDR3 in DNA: TGCGCCAGCAGCCGAGGGGACAGTCCGGCAGAGACCCAGTACTTC. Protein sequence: CASSRGDSPAETQYF.

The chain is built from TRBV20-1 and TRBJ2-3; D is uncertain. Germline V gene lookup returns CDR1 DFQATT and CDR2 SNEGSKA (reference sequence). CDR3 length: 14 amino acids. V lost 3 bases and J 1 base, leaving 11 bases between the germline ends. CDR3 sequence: CSARQEWGTDTQYF. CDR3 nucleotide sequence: TGCAGTGCTAGGCAGGAGTGGGGCACAGATACGCAGTATTTT.

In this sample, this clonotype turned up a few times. DNA of the CDR3: TGCGCCAGCAGCCAAGATTGGACAAATGAGCAGTTCTTC. This sequence encodes CASSQDWTNEQFF. The V call is TRBV4-1, the J call TRBJ2-1; possible D gene TRBD1, 5 bases. The CDR3 length is 13 residues. Trimming took off 0 bases at V and 7 bases at J, with 7 bases between the two ends. Germline V gene data show CDR1 as MGHRA and CDR2 as YSYEKL.

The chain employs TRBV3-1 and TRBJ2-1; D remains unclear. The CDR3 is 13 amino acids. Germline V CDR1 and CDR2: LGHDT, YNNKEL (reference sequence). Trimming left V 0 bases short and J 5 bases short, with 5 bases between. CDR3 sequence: CASSQDIDNEQFF. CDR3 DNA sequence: TGTGCCAGCAGCCAAGATATTGACAATGAGCAGTTCTTC.

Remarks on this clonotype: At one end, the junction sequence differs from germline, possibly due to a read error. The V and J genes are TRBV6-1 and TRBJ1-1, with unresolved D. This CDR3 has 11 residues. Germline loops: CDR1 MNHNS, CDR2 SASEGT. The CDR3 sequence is CASGGQLEAFF. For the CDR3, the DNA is TGTGCCAGCGGCGGGCAGCTTGAAGCCTTCTTT.

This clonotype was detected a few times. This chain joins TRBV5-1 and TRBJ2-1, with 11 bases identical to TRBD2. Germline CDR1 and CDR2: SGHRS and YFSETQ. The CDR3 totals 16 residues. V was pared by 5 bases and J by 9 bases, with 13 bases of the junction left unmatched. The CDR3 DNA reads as TGCGCCAGCAGTCTGACTAGCGGGATCTCTGACACTGAGCAGTTCTTC. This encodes CASSLTSGISDTEQFF.

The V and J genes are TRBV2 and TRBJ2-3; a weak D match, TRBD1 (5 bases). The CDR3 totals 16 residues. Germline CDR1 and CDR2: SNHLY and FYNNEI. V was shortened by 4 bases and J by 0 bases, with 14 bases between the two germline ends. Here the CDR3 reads CASSGPQATSTDTQYF. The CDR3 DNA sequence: TGTGCCAGCAGTGGGCCACAGGCTACCAGCACAGATACGCAGTATTTT.

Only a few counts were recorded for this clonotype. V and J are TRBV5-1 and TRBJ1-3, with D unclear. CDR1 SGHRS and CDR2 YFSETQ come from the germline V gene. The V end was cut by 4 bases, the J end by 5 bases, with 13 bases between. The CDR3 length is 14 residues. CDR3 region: CASSVPDFRNTIYF. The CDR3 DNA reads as TGCGCCAGCAGCGTCCCGGACTTCAGAAACACCATATATTTT.

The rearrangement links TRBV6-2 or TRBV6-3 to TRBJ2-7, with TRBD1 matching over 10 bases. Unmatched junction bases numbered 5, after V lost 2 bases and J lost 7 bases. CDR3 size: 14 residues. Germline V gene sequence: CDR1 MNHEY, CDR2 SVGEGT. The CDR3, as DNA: TGTGCCAGCAGTTACCCAGGACAGGGGGGAGAGCAGTACTTC. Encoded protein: CASSYPGQGGEQYF.